A single sample is the source of the 13 T cell receptor beta chains below, sequenced in a study of cytomegalovirus exposure and HLA in healthy donors. The PCR ran on 60 Vbeta and 13 Jbeta primers. The data were produced by immunoSEQ multiplex PCR, yet TCRdb's version contains in-frame clones alone and is incomplete. The sample consists of roughly 260,000 clones, just under 85% of them appearing once. Sequenced input: PBMCs. The receptors shown here come from a woman aged 40 to 50 in good health and CMV-seropositive.

The chain has TRBV6-6 and TRBJ1-2; D gene unclear. Trimming shortened V by 2 bases and J by 6 bases, and 10 bases separated the two germline ends. Germline loops: CDR1 MNHNY, CDR2 SVGAGI (reference sequence). The CDR3 totals 13 residues. CDR3 DNA sequence: TGTGCCAGCAGTTACACTGGCGGGAATGGCTACACCTTC. Its protein product is CASSYTGGNGYTF.

This clone has only a few counts. Here the CDR3 reads CASSTQGAPTEAFF. The CDR3 DNA reads as TGTGCCAGTAGTACTCAGGGGGCGCCCACTGAAGCTTTCTTT. The V call is TRBV19, the J call TRBJ1-1; TRBD1 agrees at 8 bases. Per the germline V gene, CDR1 is LNHDA and CDR2 is SQIVND (reference sequence). Losses at the gene ends were 4 bases for V and 4 bases for J; bases not matched to a gene: 5. This CDR3 is built from 14 residues.

V gene TRBV27 combines with J gene TRBJ1-2; 7 nucleotides match TRBD1. J lost 3 bases, V lost 1 base, and 5 bases had no gene match. Looked up from germline, CDR1 is MNHEY and CDR2 is SMNVEV (reference sequence). CDR3 size: 15 residues. The CDR3 sequence: CASSLLGDSDYGYTF. In nucleotides, the CDR3 is TGTGCCAGCAGTTTATTGGGGGACAGTGACTATGGCTACACCTTC.

J is TRBJ1-3 and V is TRBV11-2; no clear D gene. The CDR3 contains 13 residues. V lost 0 bases, J lost 7 bases, and 7 bases lay in between. Germline V CDR1 and CDR2: SGHAT, FQNNGV. The chain's CDR3 is CASSLDYRNTIYF. In DNA form, the CDR3 reads TGTGCCAGCAGCTTAGATTATCGGAACACCATATATTTT.

The rearrangement links TRBV5-6 to TRBJ2-7; D may be TRBD2 (5 bases). Germline V CDR1 and CDR2: SGHDT, YYEEEE. The CDR3 covers 14 residues. V was pared by 5 bases and J by 3 bases, with 15 bases between. For the CDR3, the DNA is TGTGCCAGCAGGCCATTGCAAGGAGGCTACGAGCAGTACTTC. Its translation: CASRPLQGGYEQYF.

This clone was recorded once. The chain employs TRBV5-6 and TRBJ1-4, with D perhaps TRBD1 (5 bases). With 1 base removed from V and 0 bases from J, the gap between germline ends came to 10 bases. CDR3 length equals 16 residues. CDR1 and CDR2 from the germline V gene are SGHDT and YYEEEE. The CDR3 DNA sequence: TGTGCCAGCAGCTTGTTCCGGACATCAACTAATGAAAAACTGTTTTTT. Amino acids: CASSLFRTSTNEKLFF.

In this sample, this clone turned up once. The chain's CDR3 is CAWTETGDNEQFF. CDR3 DNA sequence: TGTGCCTGGACGGAGACAGGGGATAATGAGCAGTTCTTC. The chain employs TRBV30 and TRBJ2-1; 8 nucleotides align to TRBD1. The CDR3 runs to 13 residues. Germline trimming cut 4 bases from V and 7 bases from J; bases unmatched to any gene: 6. Per the germline V gene, CDR1 is GTSNPN and CDR2 is SVGIG (reference sequence).

The chain has TRBV4-3 and TRBJ2-2, with 7 bases fitting TRBD2. Trimming took 4 bases from V and 4 from J; bases not matched to a gene: 9. The V gene's germline CDR1 is LGHNA and CDR2 YSLEER. The CDR3 length is 16 residues. CDR3 in amino acids: CASSPHGGGSTGELFF. Here the CDR3 DNA reads TGCGCCAGCAGCCCCCATGGTGGCGGGAGCACCGGGGAGCTGTTTTTT.

The CDR3 DNA is TGTGCCAGCAGCTTAGAGCCGGGAGGTAATTCACCCCTCCACTTT. It encodes CASSLEPGGNSPLHF. This chain connects TRBV7-9 to TRBJ1-6, with D unclear. Per the germline V gene, CDR1 is SEHNR and CDR2 is FQNEAQ (reference sequence). The CDR3 sequence is 15 residues long. V dropped 1 base and J dropped 6 bases, with 10 bases sitting between them.

This chain connects TRBV4-3 to TRBJ2-1; D unclear. V lost 0 bases and J 5 bases, leaving 20 bases between the germline ends. The CDR3 length is 18 residues. CDR1 is LGHNA, CDR2 YSLEER, per germline. The CDR3 region has the DNA TGCGCCAGCAGCCAAGACCTATTCGATACCCGTATAAACAATGAGCAGTTCTTC. Protein: CASSQDLFDTRINNEQFF.

In this sample, this clone turned up once. The CDR3 coding sequence is TGTGCCTGGAGGGACAGGCGGAACACCGGGGAGCTGTTTTTT. Amino acids: CAWRDRRNTGELFF. The rearrangement joins TRBV30 to TRBJ2-2; 7 nucleotides agree with TRBD1. This CDR3 region has 14 residues. With V trimmed by 3 bases and J by 1 base, 2 bases remained unmatched. Germline V CDR1 and CDR2: GTSNPN, SVGIG (reference sequence).

The chain carries TRBV29-1 and TRBJ1-1; D is possibly TRBD1 (6 bases). This CDR3 contains 14 residues. Trimming removed 3 bases from V and 3 bases from J, with 14 bases in between. Germline-derived CDR1 and CDR2 are SQVTM and ANQGSEA. In DNA form, the CDR3 reads TGCAGCGTTGACGGGAATCAGGGGCACACTGAAGCTTTCTTT. Amino acids: CSVDGNQGHTEAFF.

This rearrangement joins TRBV7-9 to TRBJ2-3, with TRBD2 matching over 7 bases. The V gene end was trimmed by 2 bases and the J gene end by 2 bases; junction bases not matched to a gene: 7. CDR1 and CDR2 from the germline V gene are SEHNR and FQNEAQ (reference sequence). CDR3 length equals 16 residues. This chain's CDR3 is CASSLTSVYLTDTQYF. The CDR3, as DNA: TGTGCCAGCAGCTTAACTAGCGTATATCTCACAGATACGCAGTATTTT.